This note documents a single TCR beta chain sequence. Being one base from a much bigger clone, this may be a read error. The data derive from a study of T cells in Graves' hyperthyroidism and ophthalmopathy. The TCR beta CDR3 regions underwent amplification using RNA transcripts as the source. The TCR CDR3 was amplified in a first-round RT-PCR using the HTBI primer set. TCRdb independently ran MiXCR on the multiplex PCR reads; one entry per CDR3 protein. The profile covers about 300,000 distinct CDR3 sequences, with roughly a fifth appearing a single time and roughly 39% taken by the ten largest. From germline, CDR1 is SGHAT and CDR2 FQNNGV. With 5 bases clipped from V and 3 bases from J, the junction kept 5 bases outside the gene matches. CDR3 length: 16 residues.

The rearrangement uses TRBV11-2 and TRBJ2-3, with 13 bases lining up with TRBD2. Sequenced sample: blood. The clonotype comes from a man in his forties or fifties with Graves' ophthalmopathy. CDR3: CASSPGTSGITDTQYF. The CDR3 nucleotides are TGTGCCAGCAGCCCTGGGACTAGCGGGATTACAGATACGCAGTATTTT. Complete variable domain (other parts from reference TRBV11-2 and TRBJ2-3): EAGVAQSPRYKIIEKRQSVAFWCNPISGHATLYWYQQILGQGPKLLIQFQNNGVVDDSQLPKDRFSAERLKGVDSTLKIQPAKLEDSAVYLCASSPGTSGITDTQYFGPGTRLTVL.